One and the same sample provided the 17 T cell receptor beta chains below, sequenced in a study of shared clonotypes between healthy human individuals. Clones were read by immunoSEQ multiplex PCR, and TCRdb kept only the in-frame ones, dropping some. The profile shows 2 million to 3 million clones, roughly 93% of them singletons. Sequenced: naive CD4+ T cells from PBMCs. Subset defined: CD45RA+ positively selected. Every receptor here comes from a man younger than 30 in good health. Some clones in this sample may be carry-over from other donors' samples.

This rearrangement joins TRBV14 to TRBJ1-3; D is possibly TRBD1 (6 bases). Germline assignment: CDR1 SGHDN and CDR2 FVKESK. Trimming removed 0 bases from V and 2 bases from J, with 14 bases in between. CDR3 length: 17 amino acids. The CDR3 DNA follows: TGTGCCAGCAGCCAAGACCAGGGGTTATTGACTGGAAACACCATATATTTT. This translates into CASSQDQGLLTGNTIYF.

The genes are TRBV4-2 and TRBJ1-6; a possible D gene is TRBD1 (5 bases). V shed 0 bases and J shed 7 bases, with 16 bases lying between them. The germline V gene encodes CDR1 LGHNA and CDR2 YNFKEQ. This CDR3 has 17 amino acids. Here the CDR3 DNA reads TGTGCCAGCAGCCAAGAGGTGCGGGGGGATCAGAATTCACCCCTCCACTTT. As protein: CASSQEVRGDQNSPLHF.

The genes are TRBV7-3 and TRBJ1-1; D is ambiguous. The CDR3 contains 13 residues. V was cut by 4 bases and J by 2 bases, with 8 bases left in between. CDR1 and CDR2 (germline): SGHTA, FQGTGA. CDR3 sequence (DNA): TGTGCCAGCAGCTCCTTACCAAACACTGAAGCTTTCTTT. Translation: CASSSLPNTEAFF.

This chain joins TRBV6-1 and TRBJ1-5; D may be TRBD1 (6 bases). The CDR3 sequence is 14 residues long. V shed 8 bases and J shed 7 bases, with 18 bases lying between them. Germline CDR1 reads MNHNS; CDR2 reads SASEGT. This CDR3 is CASVPQGEFQPQHF. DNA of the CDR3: TGTGCCAGCGTACCACAGGGAGAATTCCAGCCCCAGCATTTT.

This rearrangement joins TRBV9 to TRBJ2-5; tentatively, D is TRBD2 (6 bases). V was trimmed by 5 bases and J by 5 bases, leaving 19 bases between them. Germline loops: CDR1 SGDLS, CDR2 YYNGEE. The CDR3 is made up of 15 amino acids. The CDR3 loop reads CASSVLGTAWETQYF. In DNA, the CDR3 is TGTGCCAGCAGTGTCCTGGGGACTGCGTGGGAGACCCAGTACTTC.

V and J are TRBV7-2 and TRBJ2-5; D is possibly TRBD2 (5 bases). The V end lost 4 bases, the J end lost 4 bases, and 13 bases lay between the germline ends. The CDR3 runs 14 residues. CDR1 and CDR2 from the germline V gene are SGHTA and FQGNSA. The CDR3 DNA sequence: TGTGCCAGCAGCTCCCAAACTAGTACAGAGACCCAGTACTTC. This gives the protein CASSSQTSTETQYF.

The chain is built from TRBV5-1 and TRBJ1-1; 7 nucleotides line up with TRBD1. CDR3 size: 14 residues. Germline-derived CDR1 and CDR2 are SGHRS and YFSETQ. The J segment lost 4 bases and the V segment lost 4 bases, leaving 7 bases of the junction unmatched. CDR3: CASSPRGDSTEAFF. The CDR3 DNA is TGCGCCAGCAGCCCCAGGGGGGATAGCACTGAAGCTTTCTTT.

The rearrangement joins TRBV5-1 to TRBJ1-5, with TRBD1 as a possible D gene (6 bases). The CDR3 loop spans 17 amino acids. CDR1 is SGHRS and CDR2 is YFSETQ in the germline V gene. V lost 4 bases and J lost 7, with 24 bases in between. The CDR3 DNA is TGCGCCAGCAGCCCATGGCCCAGGGGTCAGGTCGGGCAGCCCCAGCATTTT. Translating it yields CASSPWPRGQVGQPQHF.

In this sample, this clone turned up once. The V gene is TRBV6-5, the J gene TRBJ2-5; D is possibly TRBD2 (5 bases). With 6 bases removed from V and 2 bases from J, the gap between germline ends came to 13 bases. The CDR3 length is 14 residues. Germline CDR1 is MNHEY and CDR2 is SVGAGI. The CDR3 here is CASSQWESQETQYF. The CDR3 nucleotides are TGTGCCAGCAGCCAATGGGAGTCTCAAGAGACCCAGTACTTC.

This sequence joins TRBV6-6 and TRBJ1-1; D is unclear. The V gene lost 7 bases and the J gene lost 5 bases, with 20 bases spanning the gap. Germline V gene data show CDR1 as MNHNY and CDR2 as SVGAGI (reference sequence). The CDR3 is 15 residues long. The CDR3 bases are TGTGCCAGCACTCCGAAGGGAGGGAGGAAAACTGAAGCTTTCTTT. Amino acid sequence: CASTPKGGRKTEAFF.

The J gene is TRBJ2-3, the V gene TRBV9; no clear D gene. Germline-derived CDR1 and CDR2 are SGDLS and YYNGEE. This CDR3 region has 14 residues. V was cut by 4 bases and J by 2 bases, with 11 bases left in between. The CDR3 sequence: CASSPVLFTDTQYF. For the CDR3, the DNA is TGTGCCAGCAGCCCGGTTCTTTTCACAGATACGCAGTATTTT.

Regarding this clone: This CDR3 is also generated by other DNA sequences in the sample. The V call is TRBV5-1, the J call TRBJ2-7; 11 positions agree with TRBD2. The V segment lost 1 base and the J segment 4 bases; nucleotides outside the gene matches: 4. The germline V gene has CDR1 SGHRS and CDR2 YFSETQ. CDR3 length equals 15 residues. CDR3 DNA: TGCGCCAGCAGCTTGACTAGCGGGAGCGGTTACGAGCAGTACTTC. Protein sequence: CASSLTSGSGYEQYF.

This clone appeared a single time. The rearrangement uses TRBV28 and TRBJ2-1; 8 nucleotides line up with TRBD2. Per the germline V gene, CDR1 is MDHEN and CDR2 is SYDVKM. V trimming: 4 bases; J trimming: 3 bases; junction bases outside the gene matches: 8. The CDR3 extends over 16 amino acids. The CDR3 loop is CASSSWTSKDYNEQFF. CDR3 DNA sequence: TGTGCCAGCAGTTCCTGGACTAGCAAGGACTACAATGAGCAGTTCTTC.

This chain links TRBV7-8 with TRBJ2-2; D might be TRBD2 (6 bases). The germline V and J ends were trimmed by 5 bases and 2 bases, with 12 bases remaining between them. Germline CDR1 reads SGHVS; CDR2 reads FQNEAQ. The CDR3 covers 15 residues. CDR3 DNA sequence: TGTGCCAGCAGCCTGGAGGGAGTAAACACCGGGGAGCTGTTTTTT. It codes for CASSLEGVNTGELFF.

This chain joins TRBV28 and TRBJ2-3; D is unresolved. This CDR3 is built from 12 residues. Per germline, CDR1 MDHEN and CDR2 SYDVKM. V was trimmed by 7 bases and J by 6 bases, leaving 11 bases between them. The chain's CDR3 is CASTTSPDTQYF. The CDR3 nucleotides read TGTGCCAGCACCACTTCTCCGGATACGCAGTATTTT.

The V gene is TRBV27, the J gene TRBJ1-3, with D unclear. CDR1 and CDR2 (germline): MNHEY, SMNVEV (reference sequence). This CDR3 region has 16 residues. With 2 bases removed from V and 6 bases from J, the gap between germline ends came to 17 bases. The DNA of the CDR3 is TGTGCCAGCAGTTTAGGATCTCCAAAGCAGGAAAACACCATATATTTT. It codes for CASSLGSPKQENTIYF.

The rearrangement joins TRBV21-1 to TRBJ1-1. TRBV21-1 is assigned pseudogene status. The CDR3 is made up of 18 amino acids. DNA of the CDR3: TGTGCCAGCAGCAAAGGGGGGAGCCCCCAGCAAAAAAACACTGAAGCTTTCTTT. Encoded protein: CASSKGGSPQQKNTEAFF.